Following are 23 T cell receptor beta chains from one sample sequenced in a study of blood T cell repertoires in COVID-19. Sequenced by immunoSEQ multiplex PCR; TCRdb stores in-frame clones only, minus some. The table records several thousand clones, about 86% of them present only once. Sequenced material: peripheral blood. These receptors all come from a human donor in a cohort sampled during active COVID-19.

The rearrangement links TRBV6-2 or TRBV6-3 to TRBJ1-2; possibly TRBD1 for D (6 bases). Trimming removed 7 bases from V and 8 bases from J, with 20 bases in between. The CDR3 runs 14 residues. Germline loops: CDR1 MNHEY, CDR2 SVGEGT. CDR3 sequence: CASTPGGAYEGYTF. The CDR3, as DNA: TGTGCCAGCACCCCGGGGGGGGCATATGAAGGCTACACCTTC.

This clone appeared a few times. The V call is TRBV18, the J call TRBJ1-6, with 9 bases aligning to TRBD1. J gave up 6 bases and V 4 bases, and 4 bases lay outside the gene matches. The CDR3 totals 15 residues. The V gene's germline CDR1 is KGHSH and CDR2 LQKENI. CDR3 residues: CASSQGTGSNSPLHF. The CDR3 DNA reads as TGTGCCAGCTCACAAGGGACAGGGAGTAATTCACCCCTCCACTTT.

This clone was found once. This chain joins TRBV9 and TRBJ2-2; 8 bases fit TRBD2. With 4 bases clipped from V and 2 bases from J, the junction kept 7 bases outside the gene matches. CDR1 is SGDLS, CDR2 YYNGEE, per germline. The CDR3 extends over 16 amino acids. The CDR3: CASSSPGGYNTGELFF. CDR3 nucleotides: TGTGCCAGCAGCTCCCCGGGGGGGTATAACACCGGGGAGCTGTTTTTT.

J is TRBJ1-2 and V is TRBV19; 8 bases agree with TRBD1. Per the germline V gene, CDR1 is LNHDA and CDR2 is SQIVND (reference sequence). This CDR3 has 16 amino acids. V gave up 1 base and J gave up 8 bases; unmatched junction bases: 12. The CDR3 coding sequence is TGTGCCAGTAGTATAGGAACGACAGGGGATTATAGAGGCTACACCTTC. Amino acids: CASSIGTTGDYRGYTF. The full variable domain, completed using reference TRBV19 and TRBJ1-2, is DGGITQSPKYLFRKEGQNVTLSCEQNLNHDAMYWYRQDPGQGLRLIYYSQIVNDFQKGDIAEGYSVSREKKESFPLTVTSAQKNPTAFYLCASSIGTTGDYRGYTFGSGTRLTVV.

This chain connects TRBV20-1 to TRBJ2-1; D is ambiguous. The CDR3 consists of 10 residues. Germline-derived CDR1 and CDR2 are DFQATT and SNEGSKA (reference sequence). The CDR3 coding sequence is TGCAGCCCCCCGGGCAATGAGCAGTTCTTC. Its protein is CSPPGNEQFF.

This sequence joins TRBV25-1 and TRBJ1-4; tentative D call: TRBD1 (5 bases). Germline lookup yields CDR1 MGHDK and CDR2 SYGVNS. Trimming took 2 bases from V and 5 from J, leaving 12 bases between them. The CDR3 has 15 amino acids. The CDR3: CASSEVQVLNEKLFF. CDR3 DNA sequence: TGTGCCAGCAGTGAAGTACAGGTCCTAAATGAAAAACTGTTTTTT.

J is TRBJ2-5 and V is TRBV9, with TRBD1 matching 7 bases. Germline loops: CDR1 SGDLS, CDR2 YYNGEE. V lost 4 bases, J lost 6 bases, and 15 bases stayed unmatched. This CDR3 has 16 amino acids. This chain's CDR3 is CASSPREGAAEKTQYF. In DNA form, the CDR3 reads TGTGCCAGCAGCCCGCGAGAGGGGGCGGCGGAAAAGACCCAGTACTTC.

This chain joins TRBV7-8 and TRBJ2-1, with 9 positions matching TRBD1. J was trimmed by 5 bases and V by 5 bases; bases with no gene match: 7. In germline, CDR1 is SGHVS, CDR2 FQNEAQ. The CDR3 has 15 amino acids. This CDR3 reads CASSVRDRVNNEQFF. CDR3 nucleotide sequence: TGTGCCAGCAGCGTCCGGGACAGGGTGAACAATGAGCAGTTCTTC. Combining the CDR3 with reference TRBV7-8 and TRBJ2-1 gives the whole variable domain GAGVSQSPRYKVAKRGQDVALRCDPISGHVSLFWYQQALGQGPEFLTYFQNEAQLDKSGLPSDRFFAERPEGSVSTLKIQRTQQEDSAVYLCASSVRDRVNNEQFFGPGTRLTVL.

This clone was picked up one time. The chain links TRBV7-8 to TRBJ2-1; TRBD1 might be the D (6 bases). CDR1 SGHVS and CDR2 FQNEAQ come from the germline V gene. V was cut by 5 bases and J by 0 bases, with 23 bases left in between. CDR3 length: 19 residues. CDR3 region: CASSPGQLKVLGSYNEQFF. The CDR3 coding sequence is TGTGCCAGCAGCCCCGGACAGTTGAAAGTCCTGGGCTCCTACAATGAGCAGTTCTTC.

The chain recombines TRBV7-6 with TRBJ1-2, with D possibly being TRBD1 (6 bases). This CDR3 region has 18 residues. The germline V gene encodes CDR1 SGHVS and CDR2 FNYEAQ. V was shortened by 3 bases and J by 0 bases, with 20 bases between the two germline ends. CDR3 coding DNA: TGTGCCAGCAGCTTTTTGGGGGCTCACATTTCCTCTAACTATGGCTACACCTTC. Protein product: CASSFLGAHISSNYGYTF.

CDR3 residues: CSAGGEVQEQYF. CDR3 bases: TGCAGTGCTGGTGGCGAGGTGCAAGAGCAGTACTTC. The chain employs TRBV20-1 and TRBJ2-7; no firm D call. Trimming removed 5 bases at V and 7 bases at J, with 15 bases between. The V gene's germline CDR1 is DFQATT and CDR2 SNEGSKA (reference sequence). The CDR3 is made up of 12 amino acids.

The chain has TRBV27 and TRBJ1-6, with D perhaps matching TRBD1 (6 bases). The CDR3 has 15 amino acids. V was trimmed by 3 bases and J by 10 bases, leaving 16 bases between them. Looked up from germline, CDR1 is MNHEY and CDR2 is SMNVEV (reference sequence). The CDR3 sequence: CASSFAGADGSPLHF. CDR3 bases: TGTGCCAGCAGTTTTGCAGGGGCCGATGGCTCACCCCTCCACTTT.

The chain uses TRBV5-1 and TRBJ2-1, with 8 bases lining up with TRBD2. CDR1 and CDR2 from the germline V gene are SGHRS and YFSETQ. The V segment lost 3 bases and the J segment 9 bases; nucleotides outside the gene matches: 11. The CDR3 consists of 15 residues. The CDR3: CASSYFSGGDGEQFF. The CDR3, as DNA: TGCGCCAGCAGCTATTTCAGCGGGGGCGACGGTGAGCAGTTCTTC.

The chain has TRBV7-3 and TRBJ1-1; 8 bases are shared with TRBD1. V lost 2 bases and J lost 0; bases outside the gene matches: 5. The CDR3 extends over 16 amino acids. CDR1 SGHTA and CDR2 FQGTGA come from the germline V gene. The CDR3 here is CASSLGQGALNTEAFF. CDR3 in DNA: TGTGCCAGCAGCTTAGGGCAGGGGGCTTTGAACACTGAAGCTTTCTTT.

This sequence joins TRBV6-5 and TRBJ1-1; a weak D match, TRBD1 (5 bases). V lost 2 bases, J lost 5 bases, and 9 bases lay in between. CDR3 length equals 13 residues. Looked up from germline, CDR1 is MNHEY and CDR2 is SVGAGI. CDR3 bases: TGTGCCAGCAGTTACGGGGGGAGGACTGAAGCTTTCTTT. Translated, it gives CASSYGGRTEAFF.

The chain employs TRBV5-1 and TRBJ2-3; maybe TRBD2 (6 bases). The germline V and J ends were trimmed by 2 bases and 1 base, with 8 bases remaining between them. There are 14 residues in the CDR3. CDR1 is SGHRS and CDR2 is YFSETQ in the germline V gene. CDR3 sequence: CASSFTGGTDTQYF. The CDR3 DNA follows: TGCGCCAGCAGCTTTACGGGAGGCACAGATACGCAGTATTTT. Full variable domain (outside the CDR3, taken from reference TRBV5-1 and TRBJ2-3): KAGVTQTPRYLIKTRGQQVTLSCSPISGHRSVSWYQQTPGQGLQFLFEYFSETQRNKGNFPGRFSGRQFSNSRSEMNVSTLELGDSALYLCASSFTGGTDTQYFGPGTRLTVL.

The V and J genes are TRBV5-1 and TRBJ2-1, with D uncertain. The CDR3 is 15 residues long. CDR1 and CDR2 from the germline V gene are SGHRS and YFSETQ. The V and J ends lost 0 bases and 2 bases respectively, with 9 bases between them. The CDR3 nucleotides read TGCGCCAGCAGCTTGGGTGTCGGAGCCTACAATGAGCAGTTCTTC. This codes for CASSLGVGAYNEQFF.

The chain is built from TRBV5-1 and TRBJ2-1; D is uncertain. This CDR3 has 15 amino acids. Germline loops: CDR1 SGHRS, CDR2 YFSETQ. Trimming shortened V by 4 bases and J by 3 bases, and 14 bases separated the two germline ends. The DNA of the CDR3 is TGCGCCAGCAGCCGGGTTTCAAATTACTACAATGAGCAGTTCTTC. Translation: CASSRVSNYYNEQFF.

The V call is TRBV3-1 (or the pseudogene TRBV3-2), the J call TRBJ2-5, with a tentative D call TRBD2 (6 bases). The CDR3 runs 15 residues. V dropped 5 bases and J dropped 4 bases, with 17 bases sitting between them. Germline assignment: CDR1 LGHDT and CDR2 YNNKEL (reference sequence). This CDR3 is CASSFRRVGVETQYF. CDR3 DNA sequence: TGTGCCAGCAGCTTCCGGAGGGTCGGAGTAGAGACCCAGTACTTC.

There are a few counts of this clone. This chain joins TRBV7-2 and TRBJ2-7; TRBD2 is a possible D gene (5 bases). The germline V gene has CDR1 SGHTA and CDR2 FQGNSA. The CDR3 runs to 14 residues. Trimming took 1 base from V and 3 from J, leaving 10 bases between them. In DNA form, the CDR3 reads TGTGCCAGCAGCTTAGTGGCGGGCCTCTACGAGCAGTACTTC. Protein sequence: CASSLVAGLYEQYF.

A single count supports this clone. This chain uses TRBV7-9 with TRBJ2-5, with 8 nucleotides matching TRBD2. J was trimmed by 5 bases and V by 2 bases; bases with no gene match: 10. Germline loops: CDR1 SEHNR, CDR2 FQNEAQ (reference sequence). This CDR3 region has 16 residues. The chain's CDR3 is CASSLKAGVNPETQYF. The CDR3 coding sequence is TGTGCCAGCAGCTTAAAAGCGGGGGTCAACCCGGAGACCCAGTACTTC. The full variable domain, rest sourced from reference TRBV7-9 and TRBJ2-5, is DTGVSQNPRHKITKRGQNVTFRCDPISEHNRLYWYRQTLGQGPEFLTYFQNEAQLEKSRLLSDRFSAERPKGSFSTLEIQRTEQGDSAMYLCASSLKAGVNPETQYFGPGTRLLVL.

Written as DNA, the CDR3 is TGTGCCACCAGCAGAGGTTCCCCAGGACTAGCGGGGTCTAATGAGCAGTTCTTC. Amino acid sequence: CATSRGSPGLAGSNEQFF. V usage is TRBV15 and J usage is TRBJ2-1; 12 bases fit TRBD2. The CDR3 runs 18 residues. The V gene's germline CDR1 is LNHNV and CDR2 YYDKDF (reference sequence). The V segment lost 1 base and the J segment 7 bases; nucleotides outside the gene matches: 11. The variable domain in full, with the rest retrieved from reference TRBV15 and TRBJ2-1, is DAMVIQNPRYQVTQFGKPVTLSCSQTLNHNVMYWYQQKSSQAPKLLFHYYDKDFNNEADTPDNFQSRRPNTSFCFLDIRSPGLGDTAMYLCATSRGSPGLAGSNEQFFGPGTRLTVL.

The V call is TRBV6-5, the J call TRBJ2-5; D might be TRBD1 (6 bases). V was pared by 5 bases and J by 5 bases, with 15 bases between. This CDR3 comprises 14 residues. Per germline, CDR1 MNHEY and CDR2 SVGAGI. The CDR3 bases are TGTGCCAGCAGTAGGGACACCAGGATTGAGACCCAGTACTTC. Protein sequence: CASSRDTRIETQYF.